A selection of T cell receptor beta chains follows, all from one sample in a study of blood T cells in healthy people across ages. TCRdb independently ran MiXCR on the 5' RACE reads; one entry per CDR3 protein. The table includes fewer than 800,000 distinct CDR3 sequences, 25% detected once. The same data also went into a second study, on T cells of mothers and their children.

The specimen sequenced was blood. These receptors were obtained from a boy aged 5 to 17 in good health. Each CDR3 is given with its conserved first and last residue. The D gene is left open where the match is weak. The listing skips clone size in some rows; elsewhere it reads once, few, many or a size class.

cdr3_length	j_call	clone_size	v_call	d_call	cdr3_aa	cdr3_nt
15	TRBJ1-2	few	TRBV7-9	-	CASSLIGPTNYGYTF	TGCGCCAGCAGTCTCATAGGGCCTACTAACTATGGCTACACCTTC
16	TRBJ1-4	few	TRBV4-1	-	CASSQLRGAGGEKLFF	TGCGCCAGCAGCCAATTGCGAGGGGCTGGAGGAGAAAAACTGTTTTTT
16	TRBJ2-3	few	TRBV14	TRBD2	CASSQYAAGSADTQYF	TGTGCCAGCAGCCAATACGCAGCGGGATCGGCAGATACGCAGTATTTT
12	TRBJ1-5	-	TRBV27	-	CAAGPFNQPQHF	TGTGCAGCCGGACCGTTCAATCAGCCCCAGCATTTT
13	TRBJ1-1	many	TRBV13	-	CASSLVRNTEAFF	TGTGCCAGCAGCTTAGTTAGGAACACTGAAGCTTTCTTT
15	TRBJ2-5	few	TRBV15	TRBD2	CATSMTSNTGGTQYF	TGTGCCACCAGCATGACTAGCAACACGGGAGGGACCCAGTACTTC
14	TRBJ1-3	few	TRBV27	-	CASRVSLEGNTIYF	TGTGCCAGCAGAGTGAGTTTGGAGGGAAACACCATATATTTT
11	TRBJ2-7	-	TRBV20-1	-	CSARDNYEQYF	TGCAGTGCTAGAGACAACTACGAGCAGTACTTC
14	TRBJ1-1	once	TRBV5-1	-	CASSQTRRNTEAFF	TGCGCCAGCAGCCAAACCAGGAGGAACACTGAAGCTTTCTTT
13	TRBJ2-7	many	TRBV6-5	TRBD1	CASSRTGAYEQYF	TGTGCCAGCAGCCGGACAGGGGCCTACGAGCAGTACTTC
13	TRBJ2-7	few	TRBV7-2	TRBD1	CASSSNRGYEQYF	TGTGCCAGCAGCTCGAACAGGGGCTACGAGCAGTACTTC
13	TRBJ2-1	few	TRBV11-2	-	CASSPPPYNEQFF	TGTGCCAGCAGCCCCCCCCCCTACAATGAGCAGTTCTTC
12	TRBJ2-3	-	TRBV12-3/TRBV12-4	-	CASVLGGDTQYF	TGTGCCAGCGTCTTGGGGGGTGATACGCAGTATTTT
16	TRBJ2-2	few	TRBV9	TRBD1	CASSVDPGGDTGELFF	TGTGCCAGCAGCGTAGACCCAGGGGGCGACACCGGGGAGCTGTTTTTT
12	TRBJ1-6	-	TRBV3-1	-	CASSQESPPLHF	TGTGCCAGCAGCCAAGAAAGTCCACCCCTCCACTTT
13	TRBJ2-5	-	TRBV7-9	-	CASSFIPEETQYF	TGTGCCAGCAGCTTTATCCCCGAAGAGACCCAGTACTTC
16	TRBJ2-5	few	TRBV7-9	-	CASSPHLGEPQETQYF	TGTGCCAGCAGCCCCCACTTGGGGGAGCCCCAAGAGACCCAGTACTTC
14	TRBJ2-7	-	TRBV15	-	CATKIDRGTYEQYF	TGTGCCACCAAGATTGACCGGGGGACCTACGAGCAGTACTTC
16	TRBJ2-7	few	TRBV7-2	TRBD1	CASSPRAGTDVYEQYF	TGTGCCAGCAGCCCTCGGGCCGGGACAGACGTCTACGAGCAGTACTTC
15	TRBJ2-5	few	TRBV20-1	TRBD2	CSARDPLAGDQTQYF	TGCAGTGCTAGAGATCCTCTAGCGGGGGACCAAACCCAGTACTTC
14	TRBJ2-1	-	TRBV9	TRBD2	CASSVGAGAYEQFF	TGTGCCAGCAGCGTAGGAGCGGGGGCCTATGAGCAGTTCTTC
14	TRBJ2-7	many	TRBV28	-	CASNQQGPVYEQYF	TGTGCCAGCAACCAACAGGGACCGGTGTACGAGCAGTACTTC
13	TRBJ1-1	-	TRBV19	TRBD1	CATQGAVNTEAFF	TGTGCCACTCAGGGGGCCGTGAACACTGAAGCTTTCTTT
13	TRBJ2-5	-	TRBV5-1	-	CASSWTAGETQYF	TGCGCCAGCAGCTGGACAGCGGGAGAGACCCAGTACTTC
13	TRBJ2-2	-	TRBV29-1	-	CSVEGGSAGELFF	TGCAGCGTTGAAGGGGGCAGCGCCGGGGAGCTGTTTTTT
19	TRBJ2-7	-	TRBV5-1	TRBD2	CASSHSGLAGVFVGYEQYF	TGCGCCAGCAGCCATAGTGGACTAGCGGGAGTCTTCGTGGGGTACGAGCAGTACTTC
14	TRBJ2-7	-	TRBV7-3	-	CASSAQGGGYEQYF	TGTGCCAGCAGCGCACAGGGAGGCGGCTACGAGCAGTACTTC
15	TRBJ2-5	few	TRBV28	TRBD1	CASSTQTGKGETQYF	TGTGCCAGCAGTACCCAGACAGGGAAAGGGGAGACCCAGTACTTC
13	TRBJ2-7	once	TRBV13	-	CASSPTGRCEQYF	TGTGCCAGCAGCCCGACAGGCCGCTGCGAGCAGTACTTC
15	TRBJ2-5	few	TRBV5-1	-	CASSLEFGQQETQYF	TGCGCCAGCAGCTTGGAATTCGGACAGCAAGAGACCCAGTACTTC
15	TRBJ2-1	-	TRBV7-3	-	CASSLIGGAYNEQFF	TGTGCCAGCAGCTTAATCGGAGGAGCCTACAATGAGCAGTTCTTC
12	TRBJ1-2	-	TRBV29-1	-	CSVAAGIYGYTF	TGCAGCGTTGCCGCAGGGATCTATGGCTACACCTTC
16	TRBJ2-5	-	TRBV7-9	-	CASSFNAWVHQETQYF	TGTGCCAGCAGCTTCAACGCTTGGGTGCACCAAGAGACCCAGTACTTC